Sequencing of this TCR beta chain was carried out in a study of blood T cell repertoires in COVID-19. Assay used: immunoSEQ multiplex PCR; TCRdb lists only in-frame clones, some missing. In the table there are fewer than 350,000 clones, roughly 87% of which are singletons. This TCR was sampled from a woman between 40 and 50 years old who had recovered from COVID-19. The sample consisted of PBMCs or T cells enriched from blood (not recorded which).

CDR3 bases: TGTGCCAGCAGTTACTTGCGGGAAGTCAACGAGCAGTACTTC. As protein: CASSYLREVNEQYF. The rearrangement links TRBV6-5 to TRBJ2-7, with D perhaps TRBD2 (6 bases). Trimming stripped 1 base from V and 5 bases from J, with 12 bases between. In germline, CDR1 is MNHEY, CDR2 SVGAGI. The CDR3 contains 14 residues.